This T cell receptor beta chain came from a study of T cells in Graves' hyperthyroidism and ophthalmopathy. About the study: Peripheral blood was acquired at first diagnosis, ahead of any therapy whatsoever.

The junction had 10 bases not matched to a gene; V was cut back by 5 bases and J by 5 bases. The length of the CDR3 is 14 residues. CDR1 and CDR2 from the germline V gene are SQVTM and ANQGSEA. Patients aged 18 to 65 had newly diagnosed hyperthyroidism lasting under 2 months. Initially, at the first diagnosis of hyperthyroidism and before any ophthalmopathy symptoms, blood was sampled. This clonotype was observed a few times. TCR beta CDR3 regions were amplified from RNA transcripts. The TCR CDR3 was amplified in a first-round RT-PCR using the HTBI primer set. TCRdb processed the multiplex PCR reads anew with MiXCR; each CDR3 protein has one entry. Here the sample spans around 280,000 distinct CDR3 sequences, about 14% being singletons.

This receptor was identified in a young woman with Graves' hyperthyroidism that later progressed to Graves' ophthalmopathy. The chain joins TRBV29-1 to TRBJ2-5; the match to TRBD1 covers 8 bases. The source material was blood. The CDR3 protein is CSVKPGGSAETQYF. CDR3 in DNA: TGCAGCGTTAAACCAGGGGGCTCCGCGGAGACCCAGTACTTC.